Presented here are 2 T cell receptor beta chains from one specimen sequenced in a study of PD-1 blockade in mismatch repair-deficient tumors. The method was immunoSEQ multiplex PCR; TCRdb's version includes in-frame clones alone and lacks a portion of them. Of about 110,000 clones in the sample, over 65% are singletons; the top ten hold approximately 5%. The sample was peripheral blood, taken 60 weeks after starting pembrolizumab. These receptors were collected from an adult with mismatch repair-deficient cancer.

The chain links TRBV6-1 to TRBJ2-1, with D perhaps matching TRBD1 or TRBD2 (5 bases each). This CDR3 comprises 15 residues. V lost 2 bases, J lost 3 bases, and 11 bases lay in between. Per germline, CDR1 MNHNS and CDR2 SASEGT. DNA for the CDR3: TGTGCCAGCAGTGAATGGGGGACCAGCTACAATGAGCAGTTCTTC. It yields the protein CASSEWGTSYNEQFF.

This clone came up once. The rearrangement joins TRBV7-9 to TRBJ1-1; 7 bases map to TRBD1. The CDR3 totals 12 residues. Germline V gives CDR1 SEHNR, CDR2 FQNEAQ (reference sequence). Trimming at V came to 5 bases and at J to 12 bases, leaving 9 bases not matched to a gene. CDR3 protein: CASSATTGRSFF. CDR3 nucleotides: TGTGCCAGCAGCGCCACGACAGGGAGGTCTTTCTTT.